Listed below are T cell receptor beta chains from one sample, sequenced in a study of blood T cell repertoires in COVID-19. Here immunoSEQ multiplex PCR was the method, and the copy in TCRdb shows in-frame clones only, minus some. The sample lists over 250,000 clones, about 80% occurring once. Sequenced input: PBMCs or T cells enriched from blood (not recorded which). These receptors were collected from a man younger than 45 with acute COVID-19. Both conserved end residues are part of each CDR3. The D gene is left open where the match is weak. Expanded clones get a size class; other rows say once, few or many, or leave the size out.

TGTGCCAGCAGCTTACTAGCGGGAGTGCCAGATACGCAGTATTTT	CASSLLAGVPDTQYF	-	TRBV7-9	TRBD2	TRBJ2-3
TGTGCCAGCAGCGGCCGGGACAGGGTCAGGGATGAGCAGTTCTTC	CASSGRDRVRDEQFF	-	TRBV5-1	TRBD1	TRBJ2-1
TGTGCCAGCAGCGTCAGGGGGCAGGGCACTGAAGCTTTCTTT	CASSVRGQGTEAFF	-	TRBV27	TRBD1	TRBJ1-1
TGTGCCAGCCGGCTTAGCGGCCACAATGAGCAGTTCTTC	CASRLSGHNEQFF	-	TRBV6-5	-	TRBJ2-1
TGTGCCAGCAGTTTCCGGGAGACCCAGTACTTC	CASSFRETQYF	-	TRBV27	-	TRBJ2-5
TGCGCCAGCAGACGAACGGCGGGAGGAAACACCATATATTTT	CASRRTAGGNTIYF	few	TRBV5-1	-	TRBJ1-3
TGTGCCAGCAGTCCTCTTAGCTCTTCACCCCTCCACTTT	CASSPLSSSPLHF	-	TRBV14	-	TRBJ1-6
TGTGCCAGCAGAGAAAGGGAGGTAAACACTGAAGCTTTCTTT	CASREREVNTEAFF	-	TRBV5-1	-	TRBJ1-1
TGTGCCAGCAAACCGGGACAGGGGAAGTATGGCTACACCTTC	CASKPGQGKYGYTF	-	TRBV6-5	TRBD1	TRBJ1-2
TGCGCCAGCAGTGGTATAGCGGGGGCCGGGAGAGATACGCAGTATTTT	CASSGIAGAGRDTQYF	-	TRBV10-1	TRBD2	TRBJ2-3
TGTGCCAGCAGTCGTCCCTACAATGAGCAGTTCTTC	CASSRPYNEQFF	once	TRBV6-5	-	TRBJ2-1
TGTGCCAGCAGCCGGGACAGTATTACAGATACGCAGTATTTT	CASSRDSITDTQYF	-	TRBV11-2	TRBD1	TRBJ2-3
TGCGCCAGCAAACGAGCGCTAGCGGGGGTTCGGACCGGGGAGCTGTTTTTT	CASKRALAGVRTGELFF	-	TRBV4-1	TRBD2	TRBJ2-2
TGTGCCAGCAGCTTGGGACAGACCAACACCGGGGAGCTGTTTTTT	CASSLGQTNTGELFF	-	TRBV5-4	-	TRBJ2-2
TGTGCCAGCAGAACTCGGGGTGGGAACACTGAAGCTTTCTTT	CASRTRGGNTEAFF	-	TRBV25-1	-	TRBJ1-1
TGTGCCAGCAGCCCAAAGGGAGACACCGGGGAGCTGTTTTTT	CASSPKGDTGELFF	few	TRBV5-4	-	TRBJ2-2
TGTGCCAGCAGTTTTTCCCGAGGCCGGGGGACTGAAGCTTTCTTT	CASSFSRGRGTEAFF	-	TRBV28	-	TRBJ1-1
TGTGCCAGCATATCGTATCTGTCGAACACTGAAGCTTTCTTT	CASISYLSNTEAFF	-	TRBV6-5	-	TRBJ1-1
TGTGCCAGCAGTAACGGGCCCCAGCATTTT	CASSNGPQHF	-	TRBV6-2/TRBV6-3	-	TRBJ1-5
TGCAGCGTTGGTCGGGCAACTAATGAAAAACTGTTTTTT	CSVGRATNEKLFF	-	TRBV29-1	-	TRBJ1-4
TGCAGCGTTGAACTTAGGGACAGCTCTAACTATGGCTACACCTTC	CSVELRDSSNYGYTF	-	TRBV29-1	TRBD1	TRBJ1-2
TGTGCCAGCAGCCAACACCGACTAGCGGGTGCAGATACGCAGTATTTT	CASSQHRLAGADTQYF	-	TRBV3-1/TRBV3-2	TRBD2	TRBJ2-3
TGTGCCAGCAGCTGGCAGGGCACAGATACGCAGTATTTT	CASSWQGTDTQYF	-	TRBV5-6	-	TRBJ2-3
TGTGCCAGCAGTGAAATGGGACAAGGTGCTGGAAACACCATATATTTT	CASSEMGQGAGNTIYF	few	TRBV2	-	TRBJ1-3
TGTGCCAGCAGTTTGGAGGCTAGCGGAACCACAGATACGCAGTATTTT	CASSLEASGTTDTQYF	-	TRBV6-5	TRBD2	TRBJ2-3
TGTGCCAGCACCTTGACAGGGGTGGAAGAAAAACTGTTTTTT	CASTLTGVEEKLFF	-	TRBV28	TRBD1	TRBJ1-4
TGTGCCAGCAGCCCTTGGGGCAGGGCAGAGAACACTGAAGCTTTCTTT	CASSPWGRAENTEAFF	-	TRBV28	-	TRBJ1-1
TGTGCCAGCAGTTTTGGGACAGGGGCTGTTGAAGCTTTCTTT	CASSFGTGAVEAFF	-	TRBV27	TRBD1	TRBJ1-1
TGTGCCAGCATCGAGACTAGCGGGGGCCTTCAGTACTTC	CASIETSGGLQYF	-	TRBV2	TRBD2	TRBJ2-4
TGTGCCAGCAGGATCAGGGGTGGTGAGCAGTTCTTC	CASRIRGGEQFF	-	TRBV6-5	-	TRBJ2-1
TGTGCCAGCAGCCAACTCTGGCAGGACAGGGTAACTGGGGCCAACGTCCTGACTTTC	CASSQLWQDRVTGANVLTF	-	TRBV14	TRBD1	TRBJ2-6
TGTGCCAGCAGTTTGTCTTTTGGCTACACCTTC	CASSLSFGYTF	-	TRBV28	-	TRBJ1-2
TGTGCCAGCAGTCGGACAGGGATGAACACTGAAGCTTTCTTT	CASSRTGMNTEAFF	-	TRBV28	TRBD1	TRBJ1-1
TGTGCCAGTAGCGGGGTTTCTTATAATTCACCCCTCCACTTT	CASSGVSYNSPLHF	-	TRBV19	-	TRBJ1-6
TGTGCCAGCAGCTTGGTAGGGACTAGCGGGAGACAGTTCTTC	CASSLVGTSGRQFF	-	TRBV5-4	TRBD2	TRBJ2-1
TGTGCCAGCAGTTCACAGGGACTAGCGGGAGTCGGGGAGCAGTTCTTC	CASSSQGLAGVGEQFF	-	TRBV27	TRBD2	TRBJ2-1
TGTGCCAGCACTCCCCAACCCGGGACAGGGAGGAAGTATGGCTACACCTTC	CASTPQPGTGRKYGYTF	-	TRBV7-2	TRBD1	TRBJ1-2
TGCGCCAGCAGCCATAGCGTCTTCTCCGGGACTAGCGGGGGCACAGATACGCAGTATTTT	CASSHSVFSGTSGGTDTQYF	-	TRBV4-3	TRBD2	TRBJ2-3
TGTGCCAGCAGCTTTTACCGACACACTTTCTTGGGTGCCTACAATGAGCAGTTCTTC	CASSFYRHTFLGAYNEQFF	-	TRBV5-5	-	TRBJ2-1
TGTGCCAGTAGTACGTCTAAACGGGGGAACACTGAAGCTTTCTTT	CASSTSKRGNTEAFF	-	TRBV19	-	TRBJ1-1
TGTGCCAGCAGTTTATCGGGGACAGGGCTAAGGCAGCCCCAGCATTTT	CASSLSGTGLRQPQHF	once	TRBV28	TRBD1	TRBJ1-5
TGTGCCAGCAGCTTGCGGGGGAACACCGGGGAGCTGTTTTTT	CASSLRGNTGELFF	-	TRBV11-3	-	TRBJ2-2
TGTGCCAGCAGCCCCTACTCTAGCATCGGTGAGCAGTTCTTC	CASSPYSSIGEQFF	-	TRBV7-2	-	TRBJ2-1
TGTGCCAGCAGTCCCGACAGGGCGTGGAATCAGCCCCAGCATTTT	CASSPDRAWNQPQHF	-	TRBV27	TRBD1	TRBJ1-5
TGTGCCAGCAGTGAGCTCGGGACAGGGACCGTTGGCTACACCTTC	CASSELGTGTVGYTF	-	TRBV6-4	TRBD1	TRBJ1-2
TGTGCCAGCTCATCGGGGGTAACCTACAATGAGCAGTTCTTC	CASSSGVTYNEQFF	-	TRBV18	-	TRBJ2-1
TGTGCCTGGAGTAAACAGGGCAATGAGCAGTTCTTC	CAWSKQGNEQFF	-	TRBV30	-	TRBJ2-1
TGTGCCAGCACCGTGGACAGCCCCGGGGAGCTGTTTTTT	CASTVDSPGELFF	-	TRBV2	-	TRBJ2-2
TGTGCCAGCCGTACAGGTGGGCTGAAAAAACTGTTTTTT	CASRTGGLKKLFF	-	TRBV2	-	TRBJ1-4
TGTGCCAGCTGGTCGGGAATGAACCAGTACTTC	CASWSGMNQYF	few	TRBV6-5	-	TRBJ2-5
TGTGCCAGCAGCTCATGGGGGGGACAGGGAGAGACCCAGTACTTC	CASSSWGGQGETQYF	-	TRBV5-4	TRBD1	TRBJ2-5
TGTGCCAGCAGCCGATACGAAGGACAGGCCATTTCACCCCTCCACTTT	CASSRYEGQAISPLHF	once	TRBV7-9	TRBD1	TRBJ1-6
TGTGCCAGCAGTTTGGGGGGGAGGGCTGAAGCTTTCTTT	CASSLGGRAEAFF	-	TRBV28	-	TRBJ1-1
TGTGCTAGTGGTTCCCCAGGAGGGAGGTGGAACAATGAGCAGTTCTTC	CASGSPGGRWNNEQFF	-	TRBV12-5	-	TRBJ2-1
TGTGCCAGCAGTTTATACGGACTCTCTGGGGCCAACGTCCTGACTTTC	CASSLYGLSGANVLTF	-	TRBV27	-	TRBJ2-6
TGTGCCAGCAGTCCGCACGTGGCTGAGCAGTTCTTC	CASSPHVAEQFF	-	TRBV7-9	-	TRBJ2-1
TGTGCCAGCAAGTCTAGGCAGAACACCGGGGAGCTGTTTTTT	CASKSRQNTGELFF	-	TRBV6-5	-	TRBJ2-2
TGTGCCAGCAGCAGGGACAACACAGATACGCAGTATTTT	CASSRDNTDTQYF	once	TRBV5-1	-	TRBJ2-3